This T cell receptor (beta chain) was identified in a study of beta chain features in type 1 diabetes. All of the isolated RNA was reverse transcribed, so expressed TCRB transcripts were sequenced. Each sample of naive, central memory or regulatory T cells had, on average, about 3.5 million reads. The repertoire was sequenced with immunoSEQ multiplex PCR; TCRdb's copy has only in-frame clones and lacks some. The sample lists around 500,000 clones, more than 9.5% occurring once. The V and J ends lost 6 bases and 0 bases respectively, with 12 bases between them. Germline CDR1 and CDR2: LNHDA and SQIVND (reference sequence). This CDR3 is 15 amino acids long. This clone was counted between two and nine times. One heparinised draw of blood, averaging about 116 mL, came from each donor.

The TCR was taken from a woman under 30 in good health. The sample was naive CD4+ T cells from blood. The chain has TRBV19 and TRBJ2-1, with unresolved D. This chain's CDR3 is CASSPPGPSYNEQFF. DNA for the CDR3: TGTGCCAGTAGCCCTCCTGGACCCTCCTACAATGAGCAGTTCTTC.